This T cell receptor beta chain is from a study of cytomegalovirus exposure and HLA in healthy donors. This CDR3 is 13 amino acids long. V was pared by 6 bases and J by 6 bases, with 12 bases between. Per germline, CDR1 MDHEN and CDR2 SYDVKM. A multiplex PCR was run with 60 Vbeta primers and 13 Jbeta primers. Method: immunoSEQ multiplex PCR; TCRdb's copy keeps in-frame clones and lacks some. The table shows about 67,000 clones, with around 87% occurring only once. The source is a woman younger than 45 in good health and CMV-seropositive. The rearrangement links TRBV28 to TRBJ2-1, with D possibly being TRBD2 (6 bases). The sequenced sample consisted of PBMCs. CDR3 coding DNA: TGTGCCAGCAGGGGACTTCCCCTCAATGAGCAGTTCTTC. Translating it yields CASRGLPLNEQFF. The full variable domain, with the rest looked up from reference TRBV28 and TRBJ2-1, is DVKVTQSSRYLVKRTGEKVFLECVQDMDHENMFWYRQDPGLGLRLIYFSYDVKMKEKGDIPEGYSVSREKKERFSLILESASTNQTSMYLCASRGLPLNEQFFGPGTRLTVL.